A single sample is the source of the 28 T cell receptor beta chains below, sequenced in a study of neoadjuvant anti-PD-1 for oral cavity cancer. Libraries were prepared by immunoSEQ multiplex PCR; TCRdb keeps only in-frame clonotypes and omits some of them. Of fewer than 20,000 clones in the sample, 60% to 80% are singletons; the top ten hold approximately 2.6%. The specimen comprised PBMCs, sampled before nivolumab (anti-PD-1) treatment. Receptors originate from a person aged 40 to 85 with oral cavity squamous cell carcinoma.

The CDR3 DNA reads as TGTGCCAGCAGCCCAGCCCGGGGCCCTTATGGCTACACCTTC. Its protein is CASSPARGPYGYTF. J is TRBJ1-2 and V is TRBV14; maybe TRBD1 (5 bases). V was trimmed by 4 bases and J by 5 bases, leaving 14 bases between them. CDR1 is SGHDN, CDR2 FVKESK, per germline. The CDR3 consists of 14 residues. Supplemented by reference TRBV14 and TRBJ1-2, the full variable domain reads EAGVTQFPSHSVIEKGQTVTLRCDPISGHDNLYWYRRVMGKEIKFLLHFVKESKQDESGMPNNRFLAERTGGTYSTLKVQPAELEDSGVYFCASSPARGPYGYTFGSGTRLTVV.

The chain recombines TRBV7-3 with TRBJ2-7; 8 positions match TRBD1. The CDR3 runs to 14 residues. Germline V gene lookup returns CDR1 SGHTA and CDR2 FQGTGA. V shed 5 bases, J shed 6 bases, and the junction held 9 bases outside the gene matches. CDR3 coding DNA: TGTGCCAGCAGCCCGACAGGGGTGACGGGCGAGCAGTACTTC. Translating it yields CASSPTGVTGEQYF.

The chain uses TRBV10-3 and TRBJ2-1, with D possibly TRBD2 on 5 matching bases. This CDR3 has 12 amino acids. The V end lost 6 bases, the J end lost 6 bases, and 9 bases lay between the germline ends. Germline V gives CDR1 ENHRY, CDR2 SYGVKD. The CDR3 DNA follows: TGTGCCATCAGGGGAGAGGTCAATGAGCAGTTCTTC. Its protein product is CAIRGEVNEQFF.

CDR3 protein: CASSPLGGTPGGNIQYF. CDR3 sequence (DNA): TGTGCCAGCAGCCCTCTCGGAGGGACACCCGGGGGAAACATTCAGTACTTC. This sequence joins TRBV7-6 and TRBJ2-4; D tentatively fits TRBD1 or TRBD2 (6 bases each). Trimming took 5 bases from V and 6 from J, leaving 23 bases between them. Germline values: CDR1 SGHVS, CDR2 FNYEAQ. The CDR3 covers 17 residues.

The rearrangement uses TRBV11-2 and TRBJ2-7, with 9 bases that match TRBD1. The CDR3 has 14 amino acids. The V segment lost 0 bases and the J segment 9 bases; nucleotides outside the gene matches: 6. In germline, CDR1 is SGHAT, CDR2 FQNNGV. The CDR3 sequence: CASSLDHGDRAQYF. As DNA, the CDR3 is TGTGCCAGCAGCTTAGATCATGGGGACAGGGCGCAGTACTTC.

The V call is TRBV30, the J call TRBJ1-5, with D possibly being TRBD1 (5 bases). This CDR3 has 13 residues. V lost 5 bases and J lost 3, with 11 bases in between. Germline V CDR1 and CDR2: GTSNPN, SVGIG (reference sequence). The CDR3 spells CAWRGADNQPQHF. DNA of the CDR3: TGTGCCTGGCGAGGGGCGGACAATCAGCCCCAGCATTTT.

The rearrangement joins TRBV20-1 to TRBJ2-1; tentative D call: TRBD2 (5 bases). V shed 7 bases and J shed 7 bases, with 11 bases lying between them. Germline V gene sequence: CDR1 DFQATT, CDR2 SNEGSKA (reference sequence). This CDR3 has 11 residues. The CDR3 nucleotides are TGCAGTGTACAGAGGGTAAATGAGCAGTTCTTC. It translates to CSVQRVNEQFF.

The rearrangement joins TRBV7-3 to TRBJ2-7; possibly TRBD2 for D (6 bases). The CDR3 consists of 13 residues. V lost 2 bases and J 5 bases, leaving 10 bases between the germline ends. Looked up from germline, CDR1 is SGHTA and CDR2 is FQGTGA. CDR3 nucleotides: TGTGCCAGCAGCTTAGGGGGGAACGACGAGCAGTACTTC. This translates into CASSLGGNDEQYF.

The chain recombines TRBV19 with TRBJ2-1, with a possible D match to TRBD1 (6 bases). There are 15 residues in the CDR3. Between the trimmed V and J ends, which lost 5 bases and 8 bases, there was a span of 19 bases. Germline V CDR1 and CDR2: LNHDA, SQIVND (reference sequence). CDR3 sequence: CASSFDLTGSYEQFF. CDR3 in DNA: TGTGCCAGTAGTTTCGATTTGACAGGCTCATATGAGCAGTTCTTC. The complete variable domain, with remaining parts taken from reference TRBV19 and TRBJ2-1, reads DGGITQSPKYLFRKEGQNVTLSCEQNLNHDAMYWYRQDPGQGLRLIYYSQIVNDFQKGDIAEGYSVSREKKESFPLTVTSAQKNPTAFYLCASSFDLTGSYEQFFGPGTRLTVL.

The chain has TRBV4-1 and TRBJ2-2; D unresolved. The V end was cut by 1 base, the J end by 9 bases, with 9 bases between. Germline CDR1 and CDR2: MGHRA and YSYEKL. The CDR3 contains 13 residues. The CDR3 DNA reads as TGCGCCAGCAGCCAAGGCAGCTTGAGGGAGCTGTTTTTT. Its translation is CASSQGSLRELFF.

This chain uses TRBV2 with TRBJ1-5; TRBD1 agrees at 7 bases. The germline gives CDR1 SNHLY, CDR2 FYNNEI. The CDR3 sequence is 16 residues long. V lost 2 bases and J lost 9; bases outside the gene matches: 13. The CDR3 spells CASSESKQGPSRPQHF. The CDR3 region has the DNA TGTGCCAGCAGTGAAAGCAAACAGGGGCCCTCTCGGCCCCAGCATTTT.

This clone was picked up a small number of times. The chain employs TRBV11-2 and TRBJ2-7; no definite D call. The CDR3 runs to 13 residues. Germline V CDR1 and CDR2: SGHAT, FQNNGV. V was shortened by 1 base and J by 3 bases, with 7 bases between the two germline ends. The CDR3 sequence: CASSLGALYEQYF. CDR3 coding DNA: TGTGCCAGCAGCTTAGGGGCCCTCTACGAGCAGTACTTC.

The V call is TRBV9, the J call TRBJ2-5; TRBD2 matches at 7 bases. The CDR3 runs 17 residues. Germline loops: CDR1 SGDLS, CDR2 YYNGEE. V dropped 0 bases and J dropped 1; count of bases not matched to a gene: 9. The CDR3 reads CASSVGFGGLTQETQYF. The CDR3 DNA reads as TGTGCCAGCAGCGTAGGATTCGGGGGACTAACCCAAGAGACCCAGTACTTC.

This sequence joins TRBV5-6 and TRBJ2-5; 7 nucleotides agree with TRBD1. V shed 4 bases and J 4 bases; nucleotides not matched to a gene: 13. Germline CDR1 and CDR2: SGHDT and YYEEEE. CDR3 size: 16 residues. CDR3 in amino acids: CASSLAQGRTVETQYF. In nucleotides, the CDR3 is TGTGCCAGCAGCCTTGCACAGGGGCGTACAGTAGAGACCCAGTACTTC.

The gene calls are TRBV6-1 and TRBJ1-4; no definite D call. There are 15 residues in the CDR3. Per germline, CDR1 MNHNS and CDR2 SASEGT. Between the trimmed V and J ends, which lost 1 base and 3 bases, there was a span of 9 bases. This chain's CDR3 is CASSEVTDSNEKLFF. DNA for the CDR3: TGTGCCAGCAGTGAAGTCACAGATTCTAATGAAAAACTGTTTTTT.

The J gene is TRBJ1-1, the V gene TRBV7-6; 8 bases are shared with TRBD1. CDR3 size: 15 residues. V gave up 5 bases and J gave up 1 base; unmatched junction bases: 6. Germline CDR1 SGHVS, CDR2 FNYEAQ. The CDR3 sequence is CASSPIGQGNTEAFF. Here the CDR3 DNA reads TGTGCCAGCAGCCCAATAGGACAGGGGAACACTGAAGCTTTCTTT.

The chain is built from TRBV5-6 and TRBJ2-7, with TRBD2 matching 8 bases. CDR3 length: 17 residues. Trimming cost V 0 bases and J 4 bases; bases outside gene matches: 12. The germline V gene has CDR1 SGHDT and CDR2 YYEEEE. The CDR3 bases are TGTGCCAGCAGCTTGGAGTTGAGCGGGGGCACATCTTACGAGCAGTACTTC. Translation: CASSLELSGGTSYEQYF.

The V gene is TRBV5-1, the J gene TRBJ2-7; 10 bases are shared with TRBD2. This CDR3 is built from 18 residues. In germline, CDR1 is SGHRS, CDR2 YFSETQ. Trimming at V came to 1 base and at J to 6 bases, leaving 16 bases not matched to a gene. This CDR3 reads CASSLSLQREGIGGEQYF. DNA of the CDR3: TGCGCCAGCAGCTTGAGCCTCCAGCGGGAGGGAATAGGCGGCGAGCAGTACTTC. Full variable domain (remainder filled in from reference TRBV5-1 and TRBJ2-7): KAGVTQTPRYLIKTRGQQVTLSCSPISGHRSVSWYQQTPGQGLQFLFEYFSETQRNKGNFPGRFSGRQFSNSRSEMNVSTLELGDSALYLCASSLSLQREGIGGEQYFGPGTRLTVT.

J is TRBJ1-2 and V is TRBV30; no reliable D call. In germline, CDR1 is GTSNPN, CDR2 SVGIG (reference sequence). CDR3 length equals 16 residues. With 0 bases removed from V and 2 bases from J, the gap between germline ends came to 16 bases. CDR3 residues: CAWSVLVGLKNYGYTF. The DNA for the CDR3 is TGTGCCTGGAGTGTACTTGTAGGACTGAAAAACTATGGCTACACCTTC. Complete variable domain (other parts from reference TRBV30 and TRBJ1-2): SQTIHQWPATLVQPVGSPLSLECTVEGTSNPNLYWYRQAAGRGLQLLFYSVGIGQISSEVPQNLSASRPQDRQFILSSKKLLLSDSGFYLCAWSVLVGLKNYGYTFGSGTRLTVV.

V gene TRBV29-1 combines with J gene TRBJ2-1; TRBD1 agrees at 9 bases. Germline trimming cut 8 bases from V and 0 bases from J; bases unmatched to any gene: 8. The germline gives CDR1 SQVTM, CDR2 ANQGSEA. CDR3 length: 15 amino acids. For the CDR3, the DNA is TGCAGCTTCTGGCAGGGACAGGGCTCCTACAATGAGCAGTTCTTC. It specifies CSFWQGQGSYNEQFF.

This clone was seen only a few times. The rearrangement joins TRBV4-1 to TRBJ1-5; D remains ambiguous. The CDR3 is 13 amino acids. With 3 bases removed from V and 1 base from J, the gap between germline ends came to 4 bases. Germline CDR1 and CDR2: MGHRA and YSYEKL. DNA for the CDR3: TGCGCCAGCAGCCAGGAAAGCAATCAGCCCCAGCATTTT. Translated: CASSQESNQPQHF.

The chain carries TRBV7-9 and TRBJ2-6; D is uncertain. Germline CDR1 and CDR2: SEHNR and FQNEAQ (reference sequence). V lost 0 bases, J lost 0 bases, and 12 bases lay in between. The CDR3 consists of 18 residues. CDR3 nucleotide sequence: TGTGCCAGCAGCTTAGCCGACGGGCAGAGCTCTGGGGCCAACGTCCTGACTTTC. Protein product: CASSLADGQSSGANVLTF.

This clone was recorded a few times. This chain connects TRBV27 to TRBJ1-1; no definite D call. The germline V and J ends were trimmed by 0 bases and 0 bases, with 17 bases remaining between them. CDR1 and CDR2 from the germline V gene are MNHEY and SMNVEV (reference sequence). This CDR3 spans 18 amino acids. CDR3 nucleotide sequence: TGTGCCAGCAGTTTATCCACAGTGGGGTTCGGGGTGAACACTGAAGCTTTCTTT. It translates to CASSLSTVGFGVNTEAFF.

This clone occurred once. This chain links TRBV6-1 with TRBJ1-2; tentatively, D is TRBD1 (6 bases). Deletions cut 6 bases from V and 2 bases from J, with 16 bases between. CDR3 size: 15 residues. Germline V gene data show CDR1 as MNHNS and CDR2 as SASEGT. This CDR3 is CASRPNRESNYGYTF. The CDR3 DNA reads as TGTGCCAGCAGGCCTAACAGGGAGTCCAACTATGGCTACACCTTC.

The V and J genes are TRBV29-1 and TRBJ2-1; 7 nucleotides line up with TRBD2. Germline V gene data show CDR1 as SQVTM and CDR2 as ANQGSEA. The length of the CDR3 is 11 residues. V gave up 4 bases and J gave up 6 bases; unmatched junction bases: 0. The CDR3 sequence: CSVGTSNEQFF. In nucleotides, the CDR3 is TGCAGCGTTGGGACTAGCAATGAGCAGTTCTTC.

V gene TRBV5-4 combines with J gene TRBJ2-6; D call uncertain. CDR1 is SGHNT, CDR2 YYREEE, per germline (reference sequence). CDR3 size: 13 residues. V dropped 0 bases and J dropped 12 bases, with 10 bases sitting between them. The CDR3 reads CASSLALLGVLTF. In DNA, the CDR3 is TGTGCCAGCAGCTTGGCACTCCTGGGCGTCCTGACTTTC. The variable domain in full, completed from reference TRBV5-4 and TRBJ2-6, reads ETGVTQSPTHLIKTRGQQVTLRCSSQSGHNTVSWYQQALGQGPQFIFQYYREEENGRGNFPPRFSGLQFPNYSSELNVNALELDDSALYLCASSLALLGVLTFGAGSRLTVL.

A few counts support this clone. The chain couples TRBV4-1 to TRBJ1-4, with a tentative D call TRBD1 (5 bases). V lost 0 bases, J lost 8 bases, and 13 bases lay in between. Germline V lookup: CDR1 MGHRA, CDR2 YSYEKL. The CDR3 runs to 15 residues. Here the CDR3 DNA reads TGCGCCAGCAGCCAAGACCCGGGGCTGGGGGAAAAACTGTTTTTT. It yields the protein CASSQDPGLGEKLFF.

This chain's CDR3 is CASSEITIAGEGEQYF. The CDR3 DNA follows: TGTGCCAGCAGTGAAATAACTATAGCGGGAGAGGGTGAGCAGTACTTC. The chain employs TRBV2 and TRBJ2-7; 9 positions agree with TRBD2. The V segment lost 2 bases and the J segment 7 bases; nucleotides outside the gene matches: 12. The CDR3 is 16 residues long. Germline V lookup: CDR1 SNHLY, CDR2 FYNNEI.